This T cell receptor beta chain stems from a study of T cells after yellow fever vaccination. Study-level results: Most primary-vaccination clones reappeared after the booster (approximately 97% CD4, about 90% CD8).

One entry per CDR3 protein, called by TCRdb with MiXCR from the 5' RACE reads. Of under 550,000 distinct CDR3 sequences in the sample, 20% to 25% were seen once. Germline V CDR1 and CDR2: SQVTM, ANQGSEA. V dropped 7 bases and J dropped 5; count of bases not matched to a gene: 9. The CDR3 contains 13 residues. Comments on this clonotype: Its target is unknown.

The clonotype originates from a man younger than 35 who received the YFV17D yellow fever vaccine. Specimen: PBMCs, collected 20 to 25 days after the first yellow fever vaccination. The V call is TRBV29-1, the J call TRBJ2-5, with 8 bases matching TRBD1. The CDR3 is CSADYRDRETQYF. CDR3 DNA: TGCAGCGCCGACTACCGGGACAGGGAGACCCAGTACTTC.